This entry features one T cell receptor (beta chain) sequence. Its matching antigen is unknown. The source of the sample is a study of T cells after yellow fever vaccination. The CDR3 totals 17 residues. Germline CDR1 and CDR2: SNHLY and FYNNEI. Between the trimmed V and J ends, which lost 5 bases and 0 bases, there was a span of 17 bases. The study's findings and limits: Subsequent booster samples again held most clones from primary vaccination (nearly 98% CD4, 85% to 90% CD8). Contamination of FACS-sorted repertoires by abundant clonotypes from the bulk population could occur.

TCRdb reprocessed the 5' RACE reads via MiXCR and lists one record per CDR3 protein. The repertoire holds some 160,000 distinct CDR3 sequences, with around 8.5% as singletons. The chain employs TRBV2 and TRBJ1-5; weak D call: TRBD1 (6 bases). The receptor was derived from a young man who received the YFV17D yellow fever vaccine. The source material was CD8+ T cells sorted from PBMCs, sampled 45 days after the yellow fever booster vaccination. This chain's CDR3 is CASSNPRGGYSNQPQHF. The CDR3 DNA is TGTGCCAGCAGTAATCCAAGAGGGGGGTATAGCAATCAGCCCCAGCATTTT. Filled out from reference TRBV2 and TRBJ1-5, the complete variable domain reads EPEVTQTPSHQVTQMGQEVILRCVPISNHLYFYWYRQILGQKVEFLVSFYNNEISEKSEIFDDQFSVERPDGSNFTLKIRSTKLEDSAMYFCASSNPRGGYSNQPQHFGDGTRLSIL.